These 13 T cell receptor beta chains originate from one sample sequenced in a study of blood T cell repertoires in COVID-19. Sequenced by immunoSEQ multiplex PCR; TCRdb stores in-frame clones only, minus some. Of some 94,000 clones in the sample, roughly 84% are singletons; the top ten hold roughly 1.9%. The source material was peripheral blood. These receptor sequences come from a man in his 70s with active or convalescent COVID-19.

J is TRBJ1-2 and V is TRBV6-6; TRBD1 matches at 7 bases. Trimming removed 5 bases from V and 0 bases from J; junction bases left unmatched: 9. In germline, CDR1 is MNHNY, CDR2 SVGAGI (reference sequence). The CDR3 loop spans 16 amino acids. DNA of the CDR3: TGTGCCAGCAGTCAACAACTGGGACAGACTAACTATGGCTACACCTTC. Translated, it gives CASSQQLGQTNYGYTF.

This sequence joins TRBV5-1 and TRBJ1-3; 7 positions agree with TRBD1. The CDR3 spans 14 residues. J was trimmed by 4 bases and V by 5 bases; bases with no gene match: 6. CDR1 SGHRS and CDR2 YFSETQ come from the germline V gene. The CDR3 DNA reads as TGCGCCAGCAGGGCCGGGACAGAGGGAAACACCATATATTTT. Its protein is CASRAGTEGNTIYF.

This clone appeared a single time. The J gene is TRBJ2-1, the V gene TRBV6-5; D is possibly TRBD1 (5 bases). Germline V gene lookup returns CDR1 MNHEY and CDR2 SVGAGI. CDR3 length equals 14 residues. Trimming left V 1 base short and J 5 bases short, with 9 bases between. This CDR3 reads CASSYYSGNNEQFF. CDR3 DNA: TGTGCCAGCAGTTACTATTCAGGGAACAATGAGCAGTTCTTC.

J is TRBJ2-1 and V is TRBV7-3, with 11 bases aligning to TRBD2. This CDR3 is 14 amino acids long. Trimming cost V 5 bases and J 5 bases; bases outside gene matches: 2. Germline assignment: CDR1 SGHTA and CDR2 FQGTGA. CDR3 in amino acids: CASSQGLADNEQFF. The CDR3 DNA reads TGTGCCAGCAGCCAGGGACTAGCGGACAATGAGCAGTTCTTC.

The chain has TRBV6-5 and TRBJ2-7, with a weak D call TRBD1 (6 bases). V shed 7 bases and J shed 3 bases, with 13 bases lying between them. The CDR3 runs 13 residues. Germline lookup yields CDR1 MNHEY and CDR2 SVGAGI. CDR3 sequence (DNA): TGTGCCAGCACCCCGGACAGAGTCTACGAGCAGTACTTC. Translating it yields CASTPDRVYEQYF.

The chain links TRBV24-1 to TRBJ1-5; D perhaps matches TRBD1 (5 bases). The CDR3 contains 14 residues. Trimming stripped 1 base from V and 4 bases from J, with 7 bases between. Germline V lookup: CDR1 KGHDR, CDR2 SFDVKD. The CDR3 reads CATSDFKGNQPQHF. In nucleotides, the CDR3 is TGTGCCACCAGTGATTTCAAGGGGAATCAGCCCCAGCATTTT.

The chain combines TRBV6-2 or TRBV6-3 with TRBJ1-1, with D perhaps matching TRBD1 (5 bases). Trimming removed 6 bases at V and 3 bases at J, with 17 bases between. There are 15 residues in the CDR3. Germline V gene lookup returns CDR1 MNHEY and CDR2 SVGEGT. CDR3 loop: CASSPGGVKDTEAFF. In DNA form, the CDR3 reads TGTGCCAGCAGCCCCGGGGGGGTGAAGGACACTGAAGCTTTCTTT.

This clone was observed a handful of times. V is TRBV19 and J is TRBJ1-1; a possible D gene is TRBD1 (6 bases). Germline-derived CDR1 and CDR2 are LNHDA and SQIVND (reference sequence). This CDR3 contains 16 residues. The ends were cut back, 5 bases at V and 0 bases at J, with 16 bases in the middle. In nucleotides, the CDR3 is TGTGCCAGTAGTGGACTCAGGACAGCCATGAACACTGAAGCTTTCTTT. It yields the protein CASSGLRTAMNTEAFF.

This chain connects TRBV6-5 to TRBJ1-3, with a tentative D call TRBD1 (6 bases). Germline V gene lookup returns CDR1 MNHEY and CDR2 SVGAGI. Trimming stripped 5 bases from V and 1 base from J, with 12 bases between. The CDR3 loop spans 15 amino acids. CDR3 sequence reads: CASSPPTGSGNTIYF. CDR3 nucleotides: TGTGCCAGCAGTCCCCCGACAGGATCTGGAAACACCATATATTTT.

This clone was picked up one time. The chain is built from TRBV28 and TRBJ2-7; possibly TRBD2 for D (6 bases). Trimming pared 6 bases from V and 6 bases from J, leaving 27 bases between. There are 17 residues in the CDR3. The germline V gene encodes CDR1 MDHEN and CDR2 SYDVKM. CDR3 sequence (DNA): TGTGCCAGCAGCGGGCCTCTCGGGGGACCGCAGTCGATCGAGCAGTACTTC. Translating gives CASSGPLGGPQSIEQYF.

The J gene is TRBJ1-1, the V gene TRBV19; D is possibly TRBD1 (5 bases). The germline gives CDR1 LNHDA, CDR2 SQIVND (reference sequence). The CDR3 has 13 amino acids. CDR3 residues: CAAGQGRYTEAFF. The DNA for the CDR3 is TGTGCTGCAGGTCAGGGCAGGTACACTGAAGCTTTCTTT.

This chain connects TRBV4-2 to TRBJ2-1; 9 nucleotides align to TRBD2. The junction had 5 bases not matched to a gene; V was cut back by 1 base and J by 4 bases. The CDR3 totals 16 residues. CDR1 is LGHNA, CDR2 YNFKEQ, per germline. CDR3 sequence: CASSQGLAGGYNEQFF. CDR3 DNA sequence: TGTGCCAGCAGCCAAGGTCTGGCGGGGGGGTACAATGAGCAGTTCTTC.

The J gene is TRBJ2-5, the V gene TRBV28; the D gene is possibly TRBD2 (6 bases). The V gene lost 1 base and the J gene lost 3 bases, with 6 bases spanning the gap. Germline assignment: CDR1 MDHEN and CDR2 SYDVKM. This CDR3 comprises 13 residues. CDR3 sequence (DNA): TGTGCCAGCAGTTTATCGGGAGAAGAGACCCAGTACTTC. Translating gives CASSLSGEETQYF.